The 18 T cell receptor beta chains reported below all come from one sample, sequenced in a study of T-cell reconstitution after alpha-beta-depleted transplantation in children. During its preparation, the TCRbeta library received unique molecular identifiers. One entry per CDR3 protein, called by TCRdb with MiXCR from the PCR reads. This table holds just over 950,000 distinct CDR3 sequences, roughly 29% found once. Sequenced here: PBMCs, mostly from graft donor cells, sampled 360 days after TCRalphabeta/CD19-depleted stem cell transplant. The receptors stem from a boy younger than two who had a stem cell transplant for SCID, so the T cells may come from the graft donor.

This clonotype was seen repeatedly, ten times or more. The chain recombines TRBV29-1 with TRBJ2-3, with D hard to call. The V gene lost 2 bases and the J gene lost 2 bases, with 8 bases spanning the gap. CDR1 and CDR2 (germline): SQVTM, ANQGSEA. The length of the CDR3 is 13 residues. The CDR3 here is CSVETVLTDTQYF. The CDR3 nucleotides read TGCAGCGTTGAAACAGTCCTCACAGATACGCAGTATTTT.

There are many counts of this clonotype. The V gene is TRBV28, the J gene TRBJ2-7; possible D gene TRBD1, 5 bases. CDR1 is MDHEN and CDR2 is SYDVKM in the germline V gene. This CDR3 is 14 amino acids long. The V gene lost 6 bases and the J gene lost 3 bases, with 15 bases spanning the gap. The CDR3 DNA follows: TGTGCCAGCAGCCCCGGTGGGGCGAACTACGAGCAGTACTTC. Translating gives CASSPGGANYEQYF.

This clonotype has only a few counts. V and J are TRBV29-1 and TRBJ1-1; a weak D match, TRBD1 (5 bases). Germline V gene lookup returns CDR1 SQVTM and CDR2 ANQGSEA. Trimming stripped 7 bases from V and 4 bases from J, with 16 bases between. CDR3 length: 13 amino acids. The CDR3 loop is CSGTSGGSTEAFF. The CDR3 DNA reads TGCAGCGGGACCTCGGGGGGAAGCACTGAAGCTTTCTTT. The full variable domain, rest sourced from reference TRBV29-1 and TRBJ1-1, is SAVISQKPSRDICQRGTSLTIQCQVDSQVTMMFWYRQQPGQSLTLIATANQGSEATYESGFVIDKFPISRPNLTFSTLTVSNMSPEDSSIYLCSGTSGGSTEAFFGQGTRLTVV.

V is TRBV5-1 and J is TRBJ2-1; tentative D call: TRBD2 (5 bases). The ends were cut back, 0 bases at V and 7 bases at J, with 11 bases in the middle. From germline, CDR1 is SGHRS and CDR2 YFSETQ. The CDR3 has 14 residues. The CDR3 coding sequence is TGCGCCAGCAGCTTGGCCGGGGTTAGGAATGAGCAGTTCTTC. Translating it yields CASSLAGVRNEQFF.

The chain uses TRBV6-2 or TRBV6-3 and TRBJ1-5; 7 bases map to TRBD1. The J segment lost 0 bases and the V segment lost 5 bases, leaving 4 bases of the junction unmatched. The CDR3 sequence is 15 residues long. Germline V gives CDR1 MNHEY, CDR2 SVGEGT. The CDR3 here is CASSGTARSNQPQHF. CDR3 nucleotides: TGTGCCAGCAGTGGGACAGCGCGTAGCAATCAGCCCCAGCATTTT.

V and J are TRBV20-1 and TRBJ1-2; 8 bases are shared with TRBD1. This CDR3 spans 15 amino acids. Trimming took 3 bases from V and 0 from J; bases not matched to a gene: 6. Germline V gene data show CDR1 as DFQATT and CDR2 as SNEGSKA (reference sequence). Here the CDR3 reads CSARDRAAANYGYTF. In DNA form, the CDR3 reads TGCAGTGCTAGGGACAGGGCCGCAGCTAACTATGGCTACACCTTC.

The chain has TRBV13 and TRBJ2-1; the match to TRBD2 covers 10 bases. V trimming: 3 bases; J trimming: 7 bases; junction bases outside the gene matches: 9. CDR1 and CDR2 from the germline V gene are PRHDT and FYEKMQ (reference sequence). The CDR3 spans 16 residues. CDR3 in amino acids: CASSFNQAGGRNEQFF. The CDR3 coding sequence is TGTGCCAGCAGCTTTAACCAAGCGGGGGGGCGGAATGAGCAGTTCTTC.

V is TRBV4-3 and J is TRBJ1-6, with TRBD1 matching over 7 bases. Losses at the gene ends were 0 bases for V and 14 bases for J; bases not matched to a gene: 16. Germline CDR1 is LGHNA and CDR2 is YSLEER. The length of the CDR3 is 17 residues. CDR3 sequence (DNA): TGCGCCAGCAGCCAAGACGGAAGGAGGGGGCCTCGCTCATCCCTCCACTTT. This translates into CASSQDGRRGPRSSLHF.

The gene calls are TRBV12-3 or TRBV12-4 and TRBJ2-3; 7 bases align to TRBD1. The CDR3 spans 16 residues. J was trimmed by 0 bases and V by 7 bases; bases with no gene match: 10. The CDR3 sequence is CASTSGQRFSTDTQYF. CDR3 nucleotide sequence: TGTGCCAGCACTTCGGGACAGCGGTTCAGCACAGATACGCAGTATTTT.

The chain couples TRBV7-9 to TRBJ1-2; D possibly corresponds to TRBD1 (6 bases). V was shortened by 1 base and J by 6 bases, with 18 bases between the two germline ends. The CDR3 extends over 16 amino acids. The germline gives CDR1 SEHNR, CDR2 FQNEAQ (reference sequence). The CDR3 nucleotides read TGTGCCAGCAGCTTAGAAGTTGGCAGGGGAAGGGATGGCTACACCTTC. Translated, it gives CASSLEVGRGRDGYTF.

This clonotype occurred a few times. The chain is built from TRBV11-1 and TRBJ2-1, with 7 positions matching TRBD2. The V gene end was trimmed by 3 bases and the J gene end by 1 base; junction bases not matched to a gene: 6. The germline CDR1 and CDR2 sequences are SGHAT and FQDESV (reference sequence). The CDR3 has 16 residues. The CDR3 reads CASSLSGLNSYNEQFF. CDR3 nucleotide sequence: TGTGCCAGCAGCTTGTCGGGACTAAATTCCTACAATGAGCAGTTCTTC.

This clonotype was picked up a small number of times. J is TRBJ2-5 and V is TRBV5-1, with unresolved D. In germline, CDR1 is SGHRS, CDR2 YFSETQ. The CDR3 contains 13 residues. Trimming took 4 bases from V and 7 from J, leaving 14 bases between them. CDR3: CASSLYFGATQYF. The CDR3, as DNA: TGCGCCAGCAGCCTTTACTTCGGCGCGACCCAGTACTTC.

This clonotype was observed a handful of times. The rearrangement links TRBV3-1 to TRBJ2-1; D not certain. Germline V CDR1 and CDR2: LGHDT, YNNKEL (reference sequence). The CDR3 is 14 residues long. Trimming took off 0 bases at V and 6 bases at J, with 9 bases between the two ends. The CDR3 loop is CASSQEWWGNEQFF. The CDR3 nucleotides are TGTGCCAGCAGCCAAGAATGGTGGGGCAATGAGCAGTTCTTC.

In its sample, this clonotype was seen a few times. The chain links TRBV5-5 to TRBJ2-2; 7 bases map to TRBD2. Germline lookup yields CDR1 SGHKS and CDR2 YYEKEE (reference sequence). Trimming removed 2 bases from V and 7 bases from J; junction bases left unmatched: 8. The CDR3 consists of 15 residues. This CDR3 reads CASSFGAGEDGELFF. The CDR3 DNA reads TGTGCCAGCAGCTTTGGGGCGGGGGAAGACGGGGAGCTGTTTTTT. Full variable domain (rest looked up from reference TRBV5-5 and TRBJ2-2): DAGVTQSPTHLIKTRGQQVTLRCSPISGHKSVSWYQQVLGQGPQFIFQYYEKEERGRGNFPDRFSARQFPNYSSELNVNALLLGDSALYLCASSFGAGEDGELFFGEGSRLTVL.

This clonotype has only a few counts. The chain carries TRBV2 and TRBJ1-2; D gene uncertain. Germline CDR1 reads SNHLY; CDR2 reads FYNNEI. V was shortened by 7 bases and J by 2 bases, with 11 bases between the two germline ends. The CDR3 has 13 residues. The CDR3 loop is CASNMATNYGYTF. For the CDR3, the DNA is TGTGCCAGCAATATGGCCACAAACTATGGCTACACCTTC.

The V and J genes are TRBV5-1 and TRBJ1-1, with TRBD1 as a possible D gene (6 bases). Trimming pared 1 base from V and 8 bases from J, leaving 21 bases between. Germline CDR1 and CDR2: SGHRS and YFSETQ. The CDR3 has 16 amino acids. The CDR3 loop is CASSLRGGPPDLEAFF. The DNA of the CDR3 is TGCGCCAGCAGCTTGCGTGGGGGCCCGCCCGACCTCGAAGCTTTCTTT.

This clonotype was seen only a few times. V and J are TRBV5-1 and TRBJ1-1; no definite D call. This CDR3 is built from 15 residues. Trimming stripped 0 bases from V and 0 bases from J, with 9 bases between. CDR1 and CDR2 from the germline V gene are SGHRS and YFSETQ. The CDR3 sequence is CASSLDGTMNTEAFF. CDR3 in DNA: TGCGCCAGCAGCTTGGACGGAACCATGAACACTGAAGCTTTCTTT.

CDR3: CASKRQGSVAGELFF. Written as DNA, the CDR3 is TGCGCCAGCAAGCGACAGGGGTCCGTCGCCGGGGAGCTGTTTTTT. The chain employs TRBV5-1 and TRBJ2-2; TRBD1 agrees at 8 bases. Germline V gene data show CDR1 as SGHRS and CDR2 as YFSETQ. Unmatched junction bases numbered 10, after V lost 6 bases and J lost 6 bases. The CDR3 length is 15 residues.